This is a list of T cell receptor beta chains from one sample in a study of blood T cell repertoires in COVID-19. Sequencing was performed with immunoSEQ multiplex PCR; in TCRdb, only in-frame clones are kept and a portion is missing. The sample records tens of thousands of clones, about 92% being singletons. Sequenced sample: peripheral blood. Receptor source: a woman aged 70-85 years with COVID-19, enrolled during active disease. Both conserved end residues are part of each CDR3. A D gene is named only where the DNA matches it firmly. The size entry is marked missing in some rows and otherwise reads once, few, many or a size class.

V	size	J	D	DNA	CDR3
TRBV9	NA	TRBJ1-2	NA	TGTGCCAGCAGCCTTGGGTGGGGGGACGGTTTGGGCTACACCTTC	CASSLGWGDGLGYTF
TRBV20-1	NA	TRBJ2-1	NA	TGCAGTGCCAGCACAGAGACGCAGCAGTTCTTC	CSASTETQQFF
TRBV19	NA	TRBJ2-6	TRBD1	TGTGCCAGTAGCCGACAGGGGGCGGGAGGGGCCAACGTCCTGACTTTC	CASSRQGAGGANVLTF
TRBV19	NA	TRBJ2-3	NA	TGTGCCAGTAGTGTACGGGAGTTCACAGATACGCAGTATTTT	CASSVREFTDTQYF
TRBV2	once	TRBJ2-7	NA	TGTGCCAGCACCCTTTTAACTACAGGCCTCTACGAGCAGTACTTC	CASTLLTTGLYEQYF
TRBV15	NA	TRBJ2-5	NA	TGTGCCACCAGCAGAGCGGGAAACCAAGAGACCCAGTACTTC	CATSRAGNQETQYF
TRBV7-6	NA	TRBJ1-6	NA	TGTGCCAGCAGCTTAGGGGCCAGCCTCCAAAATAATTCACCCCTCCACTTT	CASSLGASLQNNSPLHF
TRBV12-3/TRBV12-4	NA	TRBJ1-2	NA	TGTGCCAGCAGTTTTGGCGGGGGTGGCTACACCTTC	CASSFGGGGYTF
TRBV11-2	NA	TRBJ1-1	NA	TGTGCCAGCAGTTTTACACGGGGGTTCTTTGGGTCTACGAACACTGAAGCTTTCTTT	CASSFTRGFFGSTNTEAFF
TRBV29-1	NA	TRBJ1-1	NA	TGCAGCGTTGAATTCGGGGGATGGGCCACTGAAGCTTTCTTT	CSVEFGGWATEAFF
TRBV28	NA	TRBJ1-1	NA	TGTGCCAGCAGTTTGGGCGGGGTGGAAGCTTTCTTT	CASSLGGVEAFF
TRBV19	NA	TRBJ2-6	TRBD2	TGTGCCAGTACTCTCCTCCCGGGGGGTAATGGGGCCAACGTCCTGACTTTC	CASTLLPGGNGANVLTF
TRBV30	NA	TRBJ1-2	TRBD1	TGTGCCTGGAGTGGGGACAGGGGATACGGAGGCTACACCTTC	CAWSGDRGYGGYTF
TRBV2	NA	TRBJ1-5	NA	TGTGCCAGCGGCCGGGAGCAGAATCAGCCCCAGCATTTT	CASGREQNQPQHF
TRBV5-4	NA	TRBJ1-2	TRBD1	TGTGCCAGCAGCTGGGACAGGGGGTTTTCTGGCTACACCTTC	CASSWDRGFSGYTF